This TCR beta chain was observed in a study of CD8 T cells in ankylosing spondylitis (dated by TCRdb to 2016 to 2017). With respect to the entire study: To find TCR variants linked to disease, the study profiled T cell receptor beta repertoires in ankylosing spondylitis patients and healthy donors. The whole study cohort included some 100 healthy donors and under 30 ankylosing spondylitis patients. Samples of peripheral blood were taken, and for ankylosing spondylitis patients, synovial fluid was collected as well.

Sequencing relied on an Illumina HiSeq 2500. Quantitative 5'-RACE with molecular barcodes was the method used to prepare the TCR beta libraries. The study's processing was this. A new computational method based on a probabilistic model of VDJ rearrangement was used to identify disease-linked TCR variants. The public reads were reprocessed in TCRdb via fastp at Q25 and MiXCR, keeping in-frame beta chains. Every entry covers one CDR3 protein and lists the most common genes and DNA from its rows. TCRdb, not the authors, supplied the V and J calls. This sample comprises 85,000 to 100,000 distinct CDR3 sequences, about 9.1% of them detected only once. Together, the top ten hold under 6% of the sample. There are many counts of this clonotype. There is no known antigen for this receptor. There are no base qualities to consult, and no much larger clone falls within one base. The research as a whole found: Some motif variants were previously reported in synovial fluid and blood of reactive arthritis patients, suggesting common disease-initiation mechanisms. According to the report, matched synovial fluid samples from ankylosing spondylitis patients were significantly enriched for the disease-linked clones. Blood from ankylosing spondylitis patients appeared to be characterized by a TCR beta motif made up of fewer than ten highly homologous amino acid variants. A CD8+ phenotype was shown by the disease-linked clones, which were found at relatively low frequencies in peripheral blood.

The CDR3 runs 11 amino acids, cysteine and phenylalanine included. The DNA shown is the 33-base CDR3, in frame from base 1. Taken from the germline V gene, the CDR1 and CDR2 loops are SQVTM and ANQGSEA. V and J are trimmed by 8 bases and 1 base, and the gene matches miss 2 bases of the junction. The sequence derives from a male donor with ankylosing spondylitis or in good health (not recorded which). Rearrangement joined TRBV29-1 to TRBJ2-7; 7 central bases correspond to TRBD1. The material sequenced was blood, either unsorted or a sorted T cell fraction (not recorded which). The nucleotide sequence is given as TGCAGCTACAGGGGTTCCTACGAGCAGTACTTC. It translates to CSYRGSYEQYF.